The present entry profiles one T cell receptor beta chain with its context. Its specificity is unknown. A junction end diverges from the germline sequence, so it may reflect a read error. This CDR3 contains 14 residues. CDR1 is DFQATT and CDR2 is SNEGSKA in the germline V gene (reference sequence). This sample is drawn from a study of prognosis after radiotherapy for stage I lung cancer. Points from the study as a whole: Some TCR clones were expanded. Whether these clones were tumor-specific was not determined.

Two-round multiplex PCR on genomic DNA was the method by which TCR beta CDR3 was amplified. Amplification during the initial PCR round employed primers specific to each TRBV and TRBJ gene. TCRdb re-called the multiplex PCR reads with MiXCR, one entry per CDR3 protein. The data show 12,000 or so distinct CDR3 sequences, nearly 55% seen once. The patients, a group without prior chemotherapy, radiotherapy or other malignancies, were all node-negative on CT and PET/CT. Blood draws of 5 to 7 milliliters of peripheral blood occurred at each of two time points. The clonotype was recovered from a donor of 50 years or more with non-small cell lung cancer. This material consisted of PBMCs, taken before or after stereotactic body radiation therapy (not recorded which). V and J are TRBV20-1 and TRBJ2-3, with D perhaps matching TRBD1 (5 bases). This CDR3 reads CSASFSPSTGTQYF. The CDR3 DNA follows: TGCAGTGCTAGTTTTTCTCCAAGCACAGGTACGCAGTATTTT.